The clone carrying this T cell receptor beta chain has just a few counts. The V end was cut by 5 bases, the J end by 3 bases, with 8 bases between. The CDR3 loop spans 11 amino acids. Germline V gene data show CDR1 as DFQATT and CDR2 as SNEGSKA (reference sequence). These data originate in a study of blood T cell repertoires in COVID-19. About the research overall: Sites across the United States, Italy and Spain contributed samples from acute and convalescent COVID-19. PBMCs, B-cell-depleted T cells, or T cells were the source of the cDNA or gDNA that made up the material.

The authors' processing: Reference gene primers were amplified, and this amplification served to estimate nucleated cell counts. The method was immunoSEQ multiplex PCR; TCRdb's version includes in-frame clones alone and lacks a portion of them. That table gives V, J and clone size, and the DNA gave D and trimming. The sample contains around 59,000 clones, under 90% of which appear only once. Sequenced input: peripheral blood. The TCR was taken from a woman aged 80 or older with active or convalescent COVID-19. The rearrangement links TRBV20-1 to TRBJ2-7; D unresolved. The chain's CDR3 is CSALANYEQYF. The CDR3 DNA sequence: TGCAGTGCTTTGGCAAACTACGAGCAGTACTTC.